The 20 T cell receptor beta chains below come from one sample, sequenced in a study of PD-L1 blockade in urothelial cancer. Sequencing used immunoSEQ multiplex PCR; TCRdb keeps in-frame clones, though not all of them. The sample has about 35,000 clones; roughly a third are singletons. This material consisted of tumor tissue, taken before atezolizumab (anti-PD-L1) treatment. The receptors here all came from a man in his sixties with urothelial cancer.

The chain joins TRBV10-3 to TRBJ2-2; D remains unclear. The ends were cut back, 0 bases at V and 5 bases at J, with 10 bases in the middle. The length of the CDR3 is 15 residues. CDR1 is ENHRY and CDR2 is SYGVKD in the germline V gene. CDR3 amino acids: CAISESNAGTGELFF. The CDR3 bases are TGTGCCATCAGTGAGTCGAATGCCGGTACCGGGGAGCTGTTTTTT.

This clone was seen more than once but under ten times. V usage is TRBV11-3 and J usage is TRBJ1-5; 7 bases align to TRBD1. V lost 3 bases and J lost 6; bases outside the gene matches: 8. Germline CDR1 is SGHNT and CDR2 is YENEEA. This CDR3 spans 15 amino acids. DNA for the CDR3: TGTGCCAGCAGCTTGTCAGGGGGATATCTTCAGCCCCAGCATTTT. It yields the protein CASSLSGGYLQPQHF.

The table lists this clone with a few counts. The CDR3 spells CASSELQRGFHTGELFF. CDR3 DNA sequence: TGTGCCAGCAGTGAGCTGCAAAGAGGGTTTCACACCGGGGAGCTGTTTTTT. The genes are TRBV6-7 and TRBJ2-2, with D possibly being TRBD2 (5 bases). TRBV6-7 is an ORF, and what it does is uncertain. This CDR3 spans 17 amino acids. Trimming left V 5 bases short and J 3 bases short, with 19 bases between.

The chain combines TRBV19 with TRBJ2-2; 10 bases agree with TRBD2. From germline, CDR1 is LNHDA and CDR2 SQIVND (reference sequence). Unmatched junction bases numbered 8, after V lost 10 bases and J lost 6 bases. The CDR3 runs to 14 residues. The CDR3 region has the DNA TGTGCCACCAAGCAGCGGGGGGGTCCCGGGGAGCTGTTTTTT. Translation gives CATKQRGGPGELFF.

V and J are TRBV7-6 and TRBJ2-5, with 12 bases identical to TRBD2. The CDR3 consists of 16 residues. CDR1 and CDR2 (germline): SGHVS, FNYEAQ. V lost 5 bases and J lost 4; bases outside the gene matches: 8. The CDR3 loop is CASSPKTSGSGETQYF. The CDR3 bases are TGTGCCAGCAGCCCCAAGACTAGCGGGAGTGGAGAGACCCAGTACTTC.

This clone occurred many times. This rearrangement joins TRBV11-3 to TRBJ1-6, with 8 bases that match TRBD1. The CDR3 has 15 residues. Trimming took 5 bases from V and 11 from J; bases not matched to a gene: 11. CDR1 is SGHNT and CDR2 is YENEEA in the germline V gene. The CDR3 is CASSLRQGRSAPLHF. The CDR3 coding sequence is TGTGCCAGCAGCCTCCGACAGGGGAGATCGGCACCCCTCCACTTT.

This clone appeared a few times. The CDR3, as DNA: TGTGCCAGCAGCTTAAATGGGCTAGCGGGTACCCAAGAGACCCAGTACTTC. Protein product: CASSLNGLAGTQETQYF. V gene TRBV11-3 combines with J gene TRBJ2-5, with 8 bases lining up with TRBD2. Per germline, CDR1 SGHNT and CDR2 YENEEA. CDR3 length: 17 residues. The junction had 9 bases not matched to a gene; V was cut back by 2 bases and J by 1 base.

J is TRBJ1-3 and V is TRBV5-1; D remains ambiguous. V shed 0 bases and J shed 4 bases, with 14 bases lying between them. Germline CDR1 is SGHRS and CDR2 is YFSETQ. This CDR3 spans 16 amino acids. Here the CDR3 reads CASSLEGSSRGNTIYF. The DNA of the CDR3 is TGCGCCAGCAGCTTGGAAGGGTCTTCGAGAGGAAACACCATATATTTT.

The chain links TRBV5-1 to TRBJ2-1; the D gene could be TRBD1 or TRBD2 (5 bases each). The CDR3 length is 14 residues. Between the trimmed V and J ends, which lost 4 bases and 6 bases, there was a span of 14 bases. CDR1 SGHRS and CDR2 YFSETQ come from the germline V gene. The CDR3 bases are TGCGCCAGCAGCGTTGGGGGTAGCCGCAATGAGCAGTTCTTC. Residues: CASSVGGSRNEQFF.

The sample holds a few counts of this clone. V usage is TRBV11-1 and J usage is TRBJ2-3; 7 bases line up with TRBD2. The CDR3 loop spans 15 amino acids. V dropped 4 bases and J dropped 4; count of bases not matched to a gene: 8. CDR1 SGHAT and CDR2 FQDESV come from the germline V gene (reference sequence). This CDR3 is CASSYGRGRADTQYF. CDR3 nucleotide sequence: TGTGCCAGCAGCTACGGGAGAGGGAGGGCAGATACGCAGTATTTT.

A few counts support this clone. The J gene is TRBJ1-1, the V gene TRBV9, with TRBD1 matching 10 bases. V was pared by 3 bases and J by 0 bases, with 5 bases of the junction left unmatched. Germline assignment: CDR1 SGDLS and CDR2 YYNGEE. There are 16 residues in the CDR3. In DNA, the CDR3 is TGTGCCAGCAGCGATGGACAGGGGGTCATGAACACTGAAGCTTTCTTT. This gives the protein CASSDGQGVMNTEAFF.

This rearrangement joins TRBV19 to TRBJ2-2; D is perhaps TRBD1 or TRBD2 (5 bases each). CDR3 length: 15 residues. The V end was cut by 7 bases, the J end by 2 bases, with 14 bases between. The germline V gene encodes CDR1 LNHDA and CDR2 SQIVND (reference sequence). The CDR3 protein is CASKRGLLNTGELFF. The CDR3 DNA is TGTGCCAGTAAACGGGGCCTCCTCAACACCGGGGAGCTGTTTTTT.

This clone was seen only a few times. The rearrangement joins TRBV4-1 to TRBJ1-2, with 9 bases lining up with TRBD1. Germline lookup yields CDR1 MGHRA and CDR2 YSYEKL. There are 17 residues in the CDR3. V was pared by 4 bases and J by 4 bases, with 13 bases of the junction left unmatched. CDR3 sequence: CASSLLVIGTGPYGYTF. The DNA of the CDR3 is TGCGCCAGCAGCCTGCTCGTCATCGGGACAGGGCCCTATGGCTACACCTTC.

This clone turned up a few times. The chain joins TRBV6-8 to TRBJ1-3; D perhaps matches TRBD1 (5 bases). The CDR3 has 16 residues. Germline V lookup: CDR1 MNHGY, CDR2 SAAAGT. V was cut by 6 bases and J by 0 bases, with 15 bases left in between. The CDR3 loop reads CASRGYGGPSGNTIYF. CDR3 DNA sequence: TGTGCCAGCAGGGGATACGGGGGACCCTCTGGAAACACCATATATTTT.

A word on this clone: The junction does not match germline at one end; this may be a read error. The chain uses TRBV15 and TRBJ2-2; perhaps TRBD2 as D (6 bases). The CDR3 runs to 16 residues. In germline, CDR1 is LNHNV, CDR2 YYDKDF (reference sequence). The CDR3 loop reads CATSSLFSGNTGELFF. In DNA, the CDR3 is TGTGCCACTAGCAGCCTCTTTAGCGGTAACACCGGGGAGCTGTTTTTT.

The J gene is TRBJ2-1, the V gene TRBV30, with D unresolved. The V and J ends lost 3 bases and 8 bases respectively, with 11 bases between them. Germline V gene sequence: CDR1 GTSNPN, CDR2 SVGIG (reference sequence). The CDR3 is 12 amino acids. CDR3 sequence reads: CAWSPEPDEQFF. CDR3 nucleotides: TGTGCCTGGAGCCCTGAGCCGGATGAGCAGTTCTTC.

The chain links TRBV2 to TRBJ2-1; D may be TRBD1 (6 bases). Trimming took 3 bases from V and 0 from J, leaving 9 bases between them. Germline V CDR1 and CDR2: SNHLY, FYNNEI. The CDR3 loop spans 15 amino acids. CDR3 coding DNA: TGTGCCAGCAGTGAGGACAGTAACTCCTACAATGAGCAGTTCTTC. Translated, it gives CASSEDSNSYNEQFF. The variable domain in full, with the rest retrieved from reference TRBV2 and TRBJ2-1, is EPEVTQTPSHQVTQMGQEVILRCVPISNHLYFYWYRQILGQKVEFLVSFYNNEISEKSEIFDDQFSVERPDGSNFTLKIRSTKLEDSAMYFCASSEDSNSYNEQFFGPGTRLTVL.

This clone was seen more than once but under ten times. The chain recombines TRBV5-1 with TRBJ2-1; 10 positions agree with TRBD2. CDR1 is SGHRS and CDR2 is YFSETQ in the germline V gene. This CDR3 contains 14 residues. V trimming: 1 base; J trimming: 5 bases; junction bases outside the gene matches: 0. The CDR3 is CASSLTSGNNEQFF. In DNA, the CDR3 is TGCGCCAGCAGCTTGACTAGCGGGAACAATGAGCAGTTCTTC.

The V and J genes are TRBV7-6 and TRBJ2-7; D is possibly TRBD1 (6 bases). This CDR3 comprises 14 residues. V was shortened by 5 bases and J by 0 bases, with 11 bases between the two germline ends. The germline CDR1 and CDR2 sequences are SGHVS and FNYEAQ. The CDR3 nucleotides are TGTGCCAGCAGCCTGACAGGCCGCTCCTACGAGCAGTACTTC. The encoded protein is CASSLTGRSYEQYF.

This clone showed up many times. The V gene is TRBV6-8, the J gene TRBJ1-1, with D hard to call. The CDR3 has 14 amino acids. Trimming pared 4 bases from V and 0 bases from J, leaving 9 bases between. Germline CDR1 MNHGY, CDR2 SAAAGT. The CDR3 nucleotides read TGTGCCAGCAGTTCGGGCTGGTTGAACACTGAAGCTTTCTTT. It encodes CASSSGWLNTEAFF.